This TCR beta chain was obtained from a study of T-cell memory formation after mild COVID-19. As concerns this clonotype: The antigen remains undetermined.

CDR1 is SGHTA, CDR2 FQGTGA, per germline. The CDR3 is 14 residues long. Trimming took 5 bases from V and 9 from J; bases not matched to a gene: 9. Regarding the study as a whole: Prior to infection, memory already included some responding clones, suggesting cross-reactive memory joined.

MiXCR, run by TCRdb on the 5' RACE reads, gives a single entry per CDR3 protein. Of about 400,000 distinct CDR3 sequences listed, around 24% are singletons. This chain uses TRBV7-3 with TRBJ2-1; 8 bases are shared with TRBD1. The receptor comes from an adult woman who had mild COVID-19 (a few samples of this study predate the infection). Cell type and time point are not known. The sequenced sample consisted of PBMCs or a T cell subset sorted from them (not recorded which). The CDR3 DNA reads TGTGCCAGCAGCACCCGGACAGGGTCGGGTGAGCAGTTCTTC. Translating gives CASSTRTGSGEQFF.